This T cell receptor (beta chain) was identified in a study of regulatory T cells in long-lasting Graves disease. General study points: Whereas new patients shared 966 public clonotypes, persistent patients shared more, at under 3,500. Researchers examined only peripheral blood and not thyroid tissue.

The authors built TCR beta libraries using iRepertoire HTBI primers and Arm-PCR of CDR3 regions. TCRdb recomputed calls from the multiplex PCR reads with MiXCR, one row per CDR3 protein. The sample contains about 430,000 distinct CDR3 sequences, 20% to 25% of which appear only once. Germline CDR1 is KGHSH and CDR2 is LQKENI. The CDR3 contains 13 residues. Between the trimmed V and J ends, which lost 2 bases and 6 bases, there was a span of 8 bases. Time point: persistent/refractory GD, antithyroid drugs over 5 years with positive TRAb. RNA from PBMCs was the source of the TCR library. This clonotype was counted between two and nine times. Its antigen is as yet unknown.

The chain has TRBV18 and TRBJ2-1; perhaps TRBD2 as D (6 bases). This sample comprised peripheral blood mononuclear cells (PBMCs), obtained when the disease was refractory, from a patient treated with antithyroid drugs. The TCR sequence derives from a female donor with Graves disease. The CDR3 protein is CASSPGGPNEQFF. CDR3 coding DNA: TGTGCCAGCTCACCAGGAGGGCCCAATGAGCAGTTCTTC.